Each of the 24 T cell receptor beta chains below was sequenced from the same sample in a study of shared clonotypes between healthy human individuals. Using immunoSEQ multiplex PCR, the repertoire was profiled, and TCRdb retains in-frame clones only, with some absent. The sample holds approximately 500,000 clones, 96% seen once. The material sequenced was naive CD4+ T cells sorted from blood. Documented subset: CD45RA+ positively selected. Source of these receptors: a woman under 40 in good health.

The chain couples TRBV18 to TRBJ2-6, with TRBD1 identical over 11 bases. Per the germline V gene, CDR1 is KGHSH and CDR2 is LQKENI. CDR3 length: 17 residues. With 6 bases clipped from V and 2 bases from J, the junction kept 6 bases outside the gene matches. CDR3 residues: CASSLGQGAAGANVLTF. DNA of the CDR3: TGTGCCAGCTCGCTAGGACAGGGGGCGGCTGGGGCCAACGTCCTGACTTTC.

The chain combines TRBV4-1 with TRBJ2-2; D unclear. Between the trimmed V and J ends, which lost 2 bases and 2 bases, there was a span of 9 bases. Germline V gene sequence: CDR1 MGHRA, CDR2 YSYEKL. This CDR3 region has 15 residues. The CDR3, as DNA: TGCGCCAGCAGCCAACAACTTTTAAACACCGGGGAGCTGTTTTTT. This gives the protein CASSQQLLNTGELFF.

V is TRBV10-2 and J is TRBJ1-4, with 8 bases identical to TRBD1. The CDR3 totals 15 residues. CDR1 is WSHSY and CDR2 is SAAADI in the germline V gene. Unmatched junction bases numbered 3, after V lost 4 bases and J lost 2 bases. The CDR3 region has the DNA TGCGCCAGCAGTGTACAGGGGGTGACTAATGAAAAACTGTTTTTT. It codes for CASSVQGVTNEKLFF.

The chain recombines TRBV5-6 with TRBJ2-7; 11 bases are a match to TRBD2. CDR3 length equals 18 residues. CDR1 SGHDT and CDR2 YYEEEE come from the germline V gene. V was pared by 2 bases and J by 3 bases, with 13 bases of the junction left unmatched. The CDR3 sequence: CASSLLSGTSGRFYEQYF. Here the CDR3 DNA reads TGTGCCAGCAGCTTACTCTCCGGGACTAGCGGACGCTTCTACGAGCAGTACTTC. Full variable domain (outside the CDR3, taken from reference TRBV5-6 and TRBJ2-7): DAGVTQSPTHLIKTRGQQVTLRCSPKSGHDTVSWYQQALGQGPQFIFQYYEEEERQRGNFPDRFSGHQFPNYSSELNVNALLLGDSALYLCASSLLSGTSGRFYEQYFGPGTRLTVT.

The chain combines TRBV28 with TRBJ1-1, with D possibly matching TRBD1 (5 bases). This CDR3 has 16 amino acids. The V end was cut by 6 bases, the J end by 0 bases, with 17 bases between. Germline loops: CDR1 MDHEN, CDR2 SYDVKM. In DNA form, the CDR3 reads TGTGCCAGCAGCAGGGCCCAATCCCGCCTGAACACTGAAGCTTTCTTT. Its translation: CASSRAQSRLNTEAFF.

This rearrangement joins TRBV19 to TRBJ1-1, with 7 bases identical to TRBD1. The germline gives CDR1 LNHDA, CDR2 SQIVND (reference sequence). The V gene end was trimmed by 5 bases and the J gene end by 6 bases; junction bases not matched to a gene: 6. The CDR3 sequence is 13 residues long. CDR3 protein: CASSPTGIAEAFF. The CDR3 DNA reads TGTGCCAGTAGTCCGACAGGGATCGCTGAAGCTTTCTTT.

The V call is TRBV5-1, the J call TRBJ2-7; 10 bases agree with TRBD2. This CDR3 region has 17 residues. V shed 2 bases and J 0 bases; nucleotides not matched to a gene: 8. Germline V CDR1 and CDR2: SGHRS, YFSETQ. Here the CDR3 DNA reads TGCGCCAGCAGCTTCTTGCTAGCGGGAGATTCCTCCTACGAGCAGTACTTC. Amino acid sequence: CASSFLLAGDSSYEQYF.

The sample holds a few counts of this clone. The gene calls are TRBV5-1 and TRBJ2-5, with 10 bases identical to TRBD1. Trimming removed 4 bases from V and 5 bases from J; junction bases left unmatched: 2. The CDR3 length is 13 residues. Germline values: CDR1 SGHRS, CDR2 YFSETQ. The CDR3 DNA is TGCGCCAGCAGCATGACAGGGGGCGAGACCCAGTACTTC. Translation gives CASSMTGGETQYF.

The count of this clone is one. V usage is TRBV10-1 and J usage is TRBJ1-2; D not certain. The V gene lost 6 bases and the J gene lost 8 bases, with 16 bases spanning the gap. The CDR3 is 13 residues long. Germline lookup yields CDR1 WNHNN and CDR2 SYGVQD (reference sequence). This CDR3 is CASSEDHGGGYTF. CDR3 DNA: TGCGCCAGCAGCGAAGACCATGGAGGAGGCTACACCTTC.

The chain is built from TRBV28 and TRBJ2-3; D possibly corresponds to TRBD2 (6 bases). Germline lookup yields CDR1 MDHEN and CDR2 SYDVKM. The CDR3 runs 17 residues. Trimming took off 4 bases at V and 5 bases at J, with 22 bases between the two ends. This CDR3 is CASSSSPPTRTVDTQYF. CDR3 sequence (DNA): TGTGCCAGCAGTTCCTCACCCCCGACTAGGACCGTAGATACGCAGTATTTT.

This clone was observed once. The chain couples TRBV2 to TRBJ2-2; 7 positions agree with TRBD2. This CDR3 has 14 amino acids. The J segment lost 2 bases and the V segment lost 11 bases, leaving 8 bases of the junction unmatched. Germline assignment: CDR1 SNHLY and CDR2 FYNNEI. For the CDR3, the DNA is TGTGCCGGTACCGGGACTACCAACACCGGGGAGCTGTTTTTT. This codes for CAGTGTTNTGELFF.

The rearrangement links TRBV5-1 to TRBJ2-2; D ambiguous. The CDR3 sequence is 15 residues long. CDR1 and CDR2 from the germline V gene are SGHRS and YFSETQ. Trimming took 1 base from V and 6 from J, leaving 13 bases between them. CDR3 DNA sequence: TGCGCCAGCAGCTTGCTGGATTACCTCGCCGGGGAGCTGTTTTTT. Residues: CASSLLDYLAGELFF.

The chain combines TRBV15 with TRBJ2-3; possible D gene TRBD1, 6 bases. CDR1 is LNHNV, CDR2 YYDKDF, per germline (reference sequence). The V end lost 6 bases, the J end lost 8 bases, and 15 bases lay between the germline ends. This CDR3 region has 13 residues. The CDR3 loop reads CATRSGTFGTQYF. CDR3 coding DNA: TGTGCCACCAGGTCCGGGACATTTGGTACGCAGTATTTT.

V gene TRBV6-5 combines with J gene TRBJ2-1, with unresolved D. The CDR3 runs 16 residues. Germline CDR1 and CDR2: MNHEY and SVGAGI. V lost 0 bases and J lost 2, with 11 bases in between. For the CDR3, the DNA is TGTGCCAGCAGTTACTCGATGCTCCAGGCCTACAATGAGCAGTTCTTC. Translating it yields CASSYSMLQAYNEQFF.

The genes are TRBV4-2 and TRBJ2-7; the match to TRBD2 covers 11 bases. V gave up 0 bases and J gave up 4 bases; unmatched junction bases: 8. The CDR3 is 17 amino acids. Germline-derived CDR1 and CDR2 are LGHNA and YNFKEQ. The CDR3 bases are TGTGCCAGCAGCCAAGAAGTGACTAGCGGGAAGAGGTACGAGCAGTACTTC. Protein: CASSQEVTSGKRYEQYF.

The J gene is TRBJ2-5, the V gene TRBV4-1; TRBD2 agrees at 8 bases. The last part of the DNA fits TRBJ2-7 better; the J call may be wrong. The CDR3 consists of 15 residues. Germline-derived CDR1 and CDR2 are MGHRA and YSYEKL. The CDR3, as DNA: TGCGCCAGCAGCCGCCCGGGACTAGGTGGGTACGAGCAGTACTTC. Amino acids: CASSRPGLGGYEQYF.

CDR3 amino acids: CASITAGPRRNYGYTF. CDR3 coding DNA: TGTGCCAGCATTACAGCAGGTCCCAGGAGGAACTATGGCTACACCTTC. V usage is TRBV6-4 and J usage is TRBJ1-2; D uncertain. Per germline, CDR1 MRHNA and CDR2 SNTAGT. V was cut by 7 bases and J by 2 bases, with 20 bases left in between. The CDR3 spans 16 residues.

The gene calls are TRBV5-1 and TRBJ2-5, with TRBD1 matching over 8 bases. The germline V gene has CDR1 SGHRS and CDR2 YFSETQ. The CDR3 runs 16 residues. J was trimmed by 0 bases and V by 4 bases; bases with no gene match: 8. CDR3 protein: CASSLRDRTYQETQYF. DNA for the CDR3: TGCGCCAGCAGCCTCCGGGACAGGACCTACCAAGAGACCCAGTACTTC.

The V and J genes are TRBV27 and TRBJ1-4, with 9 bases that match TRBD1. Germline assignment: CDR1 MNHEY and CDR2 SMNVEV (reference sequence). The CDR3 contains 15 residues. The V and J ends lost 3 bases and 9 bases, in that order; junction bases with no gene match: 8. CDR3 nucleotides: TGTGCCAGCAGTTTTTTGGGACAGGGTCCAAAAAAACTGTTTTTT. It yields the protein CASSFLGQGPKKLFF.

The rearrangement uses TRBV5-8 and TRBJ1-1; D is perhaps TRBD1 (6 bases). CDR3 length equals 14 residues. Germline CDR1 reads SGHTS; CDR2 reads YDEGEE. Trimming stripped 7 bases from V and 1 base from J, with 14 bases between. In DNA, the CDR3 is TGTGCCAGCGAATTACAGGGCGGGAACACTGAAGCTTTCTTT. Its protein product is CASELQGGNTEAFF. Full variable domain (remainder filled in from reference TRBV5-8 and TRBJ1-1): EAGVTQSPTHLIKTRGQQATLRCSPISGHTSVYWYQQALGLGLQFLLWYDEGEERNRGNFPPRFSGRQFPNYSSELNVNALELEDSALYLCASELQGGNTEAFFGQGTRLTVV.

The CDR3: CASSPDRNQPQHF. CDR3 nucleotide sequence: TGTGCCAGCAGCCCCGACAGGAATCAGCCCCAGCATTTT. The chain uses TRBV27 and TRBJ1-5; possibly TRBD1 for D (6 bases). Germline-derived CDR1 and CDR2 are MNHEY and SMNVEV (reference sequence). This CDR3 region has 13 residues. Between the trimmed V and J ends, which lost 6 bases and 4 bases, there was a span of 10 bases.

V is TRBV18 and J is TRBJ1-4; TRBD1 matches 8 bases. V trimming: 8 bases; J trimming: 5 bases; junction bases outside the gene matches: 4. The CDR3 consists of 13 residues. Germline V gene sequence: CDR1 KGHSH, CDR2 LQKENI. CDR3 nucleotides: TGTGCCAGCGGGGGACAGGCGAATGAAAAACTGTTTTTT. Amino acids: CASGGQANEKLFF.

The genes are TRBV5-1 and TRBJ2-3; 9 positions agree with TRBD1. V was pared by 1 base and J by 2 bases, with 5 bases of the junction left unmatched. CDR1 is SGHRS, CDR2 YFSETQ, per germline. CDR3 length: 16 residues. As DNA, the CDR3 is TGCGCCAGCAGCTTGTTGCGGGACAGGGCCACAGATACGCAGTATTTT. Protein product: CASSLLRDRATDTQYF. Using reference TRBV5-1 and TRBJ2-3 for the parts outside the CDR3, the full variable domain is KAGVTQTPRYLIKTRGQQVTLSCSPISGHRSVSWYQQTPGQGLQFLFEYFSETQRNKGNFPGRFSGRQFSNSRSEMNVSTLELGDSALYLCASSLLRDRATDTQYFGPGTRLTVL.

CDR3 sequence: CASSESVGRAFTGELFF. The DNA of the CDR3 is TGTGCCAGCAGTGAAAGCGTCGGGAGGGCTTTCACCGGGGAGCTGTTTTTT. This chain joins TRBV25-1 and TRBJ2-2; 8 nucleotides align to TRBD2. This CDR3 contains 17 residues. The V gene end was trimmed by 2 bases and the J gene end by 4 bases; junction bases not matched to a gene: 9. Per germline, CDR1 MGHDK and CDR2 SYGVNS.